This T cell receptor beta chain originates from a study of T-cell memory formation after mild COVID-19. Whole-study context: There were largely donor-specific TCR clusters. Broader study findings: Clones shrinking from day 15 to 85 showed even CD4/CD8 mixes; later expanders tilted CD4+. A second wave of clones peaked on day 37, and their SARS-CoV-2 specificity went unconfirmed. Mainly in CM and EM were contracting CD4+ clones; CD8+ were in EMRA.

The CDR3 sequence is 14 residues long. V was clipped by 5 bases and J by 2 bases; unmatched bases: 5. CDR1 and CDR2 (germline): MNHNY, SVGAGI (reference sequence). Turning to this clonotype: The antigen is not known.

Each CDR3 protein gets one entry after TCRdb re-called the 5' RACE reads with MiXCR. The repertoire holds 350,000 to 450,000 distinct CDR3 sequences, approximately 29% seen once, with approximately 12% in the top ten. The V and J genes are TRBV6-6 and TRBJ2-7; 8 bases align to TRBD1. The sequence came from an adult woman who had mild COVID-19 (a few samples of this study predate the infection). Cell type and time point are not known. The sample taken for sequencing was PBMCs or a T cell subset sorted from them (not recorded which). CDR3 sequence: CASSAPGQAYEQYF. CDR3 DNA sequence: TGTGCCAGCAGTGCACCGGGACAGGCCTACGAGCAGTACTTC.